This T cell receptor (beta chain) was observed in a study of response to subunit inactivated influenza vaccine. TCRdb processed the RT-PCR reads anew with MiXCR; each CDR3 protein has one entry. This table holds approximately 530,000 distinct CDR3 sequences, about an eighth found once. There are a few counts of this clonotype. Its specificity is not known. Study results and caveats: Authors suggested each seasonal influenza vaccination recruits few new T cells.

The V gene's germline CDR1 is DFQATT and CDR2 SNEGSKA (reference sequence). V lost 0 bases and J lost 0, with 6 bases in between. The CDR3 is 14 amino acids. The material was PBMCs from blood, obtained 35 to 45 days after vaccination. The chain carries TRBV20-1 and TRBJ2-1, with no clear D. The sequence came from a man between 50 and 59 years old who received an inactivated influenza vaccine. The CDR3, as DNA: TGCAGTGCTAGAGACGATTCCTCCTACAATGAGCAGTTCTTC. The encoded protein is CSARDDSSYNEQFF.